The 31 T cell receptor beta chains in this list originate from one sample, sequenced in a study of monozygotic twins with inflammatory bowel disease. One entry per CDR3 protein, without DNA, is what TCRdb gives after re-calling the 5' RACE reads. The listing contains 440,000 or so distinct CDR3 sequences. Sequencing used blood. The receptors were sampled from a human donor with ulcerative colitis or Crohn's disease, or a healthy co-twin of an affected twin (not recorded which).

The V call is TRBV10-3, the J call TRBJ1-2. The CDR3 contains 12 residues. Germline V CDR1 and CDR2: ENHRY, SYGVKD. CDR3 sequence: CAISENSYGYTF.

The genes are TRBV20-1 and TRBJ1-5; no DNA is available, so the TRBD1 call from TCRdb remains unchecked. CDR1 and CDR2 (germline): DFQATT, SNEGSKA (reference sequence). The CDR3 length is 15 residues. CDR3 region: CSAPPAGGGNQPQHF.

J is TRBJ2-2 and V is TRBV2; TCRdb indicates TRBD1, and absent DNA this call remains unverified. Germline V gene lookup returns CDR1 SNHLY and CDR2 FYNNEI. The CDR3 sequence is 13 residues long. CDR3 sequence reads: CASKDRGKGELFF.

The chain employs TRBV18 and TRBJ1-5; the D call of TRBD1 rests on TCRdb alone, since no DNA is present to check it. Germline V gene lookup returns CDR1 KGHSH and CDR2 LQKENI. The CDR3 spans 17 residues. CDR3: CASSKGATGAGNQPQHF.

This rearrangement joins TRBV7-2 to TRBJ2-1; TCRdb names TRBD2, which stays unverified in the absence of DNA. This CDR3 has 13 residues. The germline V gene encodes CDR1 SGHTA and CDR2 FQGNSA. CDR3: CASSPWGTREQFF.

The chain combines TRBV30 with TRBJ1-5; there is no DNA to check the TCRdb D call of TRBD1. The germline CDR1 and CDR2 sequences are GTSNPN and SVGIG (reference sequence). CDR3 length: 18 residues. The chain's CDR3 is CAWSPDVGRWIPHQPQHF. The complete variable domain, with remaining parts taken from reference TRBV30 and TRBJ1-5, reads SQTIHQWPATLVQPVGSPLSLECTVEGTSNPNLYWYRQAAGRGLQLLFYSVGIGQISSEVPQNLSASRPQDRQFILSSKKLLLSDSGFYLCAWSPDVGRWIPHQPQHFGDGTRLSIL.

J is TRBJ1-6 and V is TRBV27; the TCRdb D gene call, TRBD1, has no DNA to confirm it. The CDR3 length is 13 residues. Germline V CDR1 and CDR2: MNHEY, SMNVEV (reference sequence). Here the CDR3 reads CASSWTGFWTLHF.

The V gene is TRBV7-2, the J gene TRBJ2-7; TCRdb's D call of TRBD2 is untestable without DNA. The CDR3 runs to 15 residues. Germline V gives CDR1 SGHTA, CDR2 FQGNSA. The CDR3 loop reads CASSFFPQREEPQYF.

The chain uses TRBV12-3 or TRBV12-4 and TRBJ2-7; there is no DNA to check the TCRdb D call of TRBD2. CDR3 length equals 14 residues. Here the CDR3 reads CASSLTSNAVEQYF.

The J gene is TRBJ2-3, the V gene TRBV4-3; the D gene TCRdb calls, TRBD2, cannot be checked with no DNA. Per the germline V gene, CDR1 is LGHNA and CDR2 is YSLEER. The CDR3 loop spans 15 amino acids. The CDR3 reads CASTPTSGSTDTQYF.

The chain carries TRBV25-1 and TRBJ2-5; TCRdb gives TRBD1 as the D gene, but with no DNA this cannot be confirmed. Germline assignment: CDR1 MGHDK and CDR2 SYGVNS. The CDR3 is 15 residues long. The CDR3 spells CASSEFRQGKETQYF.

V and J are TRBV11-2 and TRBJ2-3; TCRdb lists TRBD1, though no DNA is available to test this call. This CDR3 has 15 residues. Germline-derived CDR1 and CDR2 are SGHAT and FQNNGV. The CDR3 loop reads CASSLGTAGPDTQYF.

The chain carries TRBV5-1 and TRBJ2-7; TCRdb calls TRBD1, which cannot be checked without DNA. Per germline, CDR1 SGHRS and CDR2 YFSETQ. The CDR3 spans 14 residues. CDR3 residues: CASSSGTGSYEQYF.

The CDR3 protein is CASATVSNQPQHF. This chain uses TRBV19 with TRBJ1-5. The germline V gene has CDR1 LNHDA and CDR2 SQIVND (reference sequence). CDR3 length: 13 amino acids.

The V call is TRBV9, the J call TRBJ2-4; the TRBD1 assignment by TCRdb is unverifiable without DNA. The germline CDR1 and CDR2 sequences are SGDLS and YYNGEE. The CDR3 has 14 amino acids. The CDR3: CASSASTGTGIQYF.

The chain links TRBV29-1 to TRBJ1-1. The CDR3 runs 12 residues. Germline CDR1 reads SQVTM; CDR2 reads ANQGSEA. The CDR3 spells CSINLANTEAFF.

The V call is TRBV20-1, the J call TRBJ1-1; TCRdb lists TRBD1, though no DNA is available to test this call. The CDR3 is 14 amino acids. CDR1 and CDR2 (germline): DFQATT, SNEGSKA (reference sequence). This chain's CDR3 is CSAREGRVNQEAFF.

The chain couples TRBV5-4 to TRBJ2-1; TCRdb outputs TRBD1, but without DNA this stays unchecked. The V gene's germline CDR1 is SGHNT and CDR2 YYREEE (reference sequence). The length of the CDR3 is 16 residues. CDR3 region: CASSLDGGASYNEQFF.

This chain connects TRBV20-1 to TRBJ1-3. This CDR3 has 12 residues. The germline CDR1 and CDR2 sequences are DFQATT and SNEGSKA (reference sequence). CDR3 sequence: CSARGIRNTIYF.

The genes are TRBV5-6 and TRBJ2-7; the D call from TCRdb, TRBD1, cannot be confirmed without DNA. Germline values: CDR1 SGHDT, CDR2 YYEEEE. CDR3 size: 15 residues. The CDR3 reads CASSSGQPYSYEQYF. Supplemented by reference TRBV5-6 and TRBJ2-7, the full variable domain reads DAGVTQSPTHLIKTRGQQVTLRCSPKSGHDTVSWYQQALGQGPQFIFQYYEEEERQRGNFPDRFSGHQFPNYSSELNVNALLLGDSALYLCASSSGQPYSYEQYFGPGTRLTVT.

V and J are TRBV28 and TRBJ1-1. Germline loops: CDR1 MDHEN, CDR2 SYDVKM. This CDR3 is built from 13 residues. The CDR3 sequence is CASSLQRLTEAFF.

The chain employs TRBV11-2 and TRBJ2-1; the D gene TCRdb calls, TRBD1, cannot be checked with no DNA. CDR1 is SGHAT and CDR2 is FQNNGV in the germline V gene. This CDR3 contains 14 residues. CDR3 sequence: CASRRPGTYNEQFF.

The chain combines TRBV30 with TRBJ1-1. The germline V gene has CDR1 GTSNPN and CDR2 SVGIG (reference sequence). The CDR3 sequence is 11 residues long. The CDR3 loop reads CAWSARTEAFF.

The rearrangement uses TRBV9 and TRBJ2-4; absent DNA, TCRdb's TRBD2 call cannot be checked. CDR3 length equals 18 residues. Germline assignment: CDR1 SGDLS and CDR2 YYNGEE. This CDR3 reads CASSSGLAETGAKNIQYF.

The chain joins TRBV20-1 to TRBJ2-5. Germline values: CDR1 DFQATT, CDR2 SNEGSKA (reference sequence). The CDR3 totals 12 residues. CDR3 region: CSASQLQETQYF.

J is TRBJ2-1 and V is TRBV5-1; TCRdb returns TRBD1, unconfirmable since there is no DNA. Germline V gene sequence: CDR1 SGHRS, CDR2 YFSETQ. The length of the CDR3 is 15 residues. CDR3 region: CASSVRETGNNEQFF. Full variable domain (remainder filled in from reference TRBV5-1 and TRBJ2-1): KAGVTQTPRYLIKTRGQQVTLSCSPISGHRSVSWYQQTPGQGLQFLFEYFSETQRNKGNFPGRFSGRQFSNSRSEMNVSTLELGDSALYLCASSVRETGNNEQFFGPGTRLTVL.

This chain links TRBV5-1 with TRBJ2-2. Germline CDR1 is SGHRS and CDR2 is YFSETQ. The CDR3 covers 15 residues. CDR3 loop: CASSLARVISGELFF.

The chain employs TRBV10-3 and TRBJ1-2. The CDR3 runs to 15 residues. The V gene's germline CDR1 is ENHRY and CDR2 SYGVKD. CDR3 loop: CAISESVDNFYGYTF.

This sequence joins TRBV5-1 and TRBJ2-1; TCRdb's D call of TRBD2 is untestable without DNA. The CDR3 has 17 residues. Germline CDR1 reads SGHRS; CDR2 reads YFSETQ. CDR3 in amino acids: CASSLVAGGWTYNEQFF.

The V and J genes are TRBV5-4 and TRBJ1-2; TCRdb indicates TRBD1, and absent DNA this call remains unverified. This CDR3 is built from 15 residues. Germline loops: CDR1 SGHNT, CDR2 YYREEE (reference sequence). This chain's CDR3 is CASSPPQGADSGYTF.

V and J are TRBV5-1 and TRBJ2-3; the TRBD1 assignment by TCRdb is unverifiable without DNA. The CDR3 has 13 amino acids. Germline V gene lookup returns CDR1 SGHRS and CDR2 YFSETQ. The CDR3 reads CASTPGRGDTQYF.